This record concerns one TCR beta chain sequence. Generated by immunoSEQ multiplex PCR, the TCRdb table keeps only in-frame clones and is missing some. The repertoire includes 100,000 to 150,000 clones, approximately 88% of them detected once, and 25% to 35% sits in the top ten. The CDR3 extends over 11 amino acids. Per the germline V gene, CDR1 is SQVTM and CDR2 is ANQGSEA. V lost 6 bases and J 0 bases, leaving 3 bases between the germline ends. This entry comes from a study of T cell responses to AZD1222 COVID-19 vaccine. The source was peripheral blood, collected on day 0 of AZD1222 vaccination. This rearrangement joins TRBV29-1 to TRBJ1-3; D is ambiguous. The origin of this receptor is an adult in good health. The DNA of the CDR3 is TGCAGCGTCCGCTCTGGAAACACCATATATTTT. It codes for CSVRSGNTIYF.